One sample yielded the 21 T cell receptor beta chains listed below, sequenced in a study of control samples from healthy donors and cancer patients. Libraries were prepared by immunoSEQ multiplex PCR; TCRdb keeps only in-frame clonotypes and omits some of them. The table includes 55,000 to 70,000 clones, 91% detected once. Source material: PBMCs. The receptors originated from a man aged 25 to 40 with colorectal cancer.

J is TRBJ1-5 and V is TRBV19; 8 nucleotides line up with TRBD1. The CDR3 is 15 residues long. CDR1 and CDR2 from the germline V gene are LNHDA and SQIVND (reference sequence). J was trimmed by 0 bases and V by 6 bases; bases with no gene match: 4. CDR3 sequence: CASRDREFSNQPQHF. DNA for the CDR3: TGTGCCAGTAGGGACAGGGAATTTAGCAATCAGCCCCAGCATTTT.

The chain has TRBV4-1 and TRBJ2-7; D gene uncertain. V was shortened by 0 bases and J by 0 bases, with 15 bases between the two germline ends. The CDR3 contains 17 residues. CDR1 is MGHRA, CDR2 YSYEKL, per germline. The CDR3 nucleotides read TGCGCCAGCAGCCAAGATTTAGAGTCCCCCGTCTCCTACGAGCAGTACTTC. Protein product: CASSQDLESPVSYEQYF.

V gene TRBV24-1 combines with J gene TRBJ1-2, with D possibly TRBD1 on 6 matching bases. The CDR3 consists of 12 residues. Germline CDR1 KGHDR, CDR2 SFDVKD. With 9 bases removed from V and 2 bases from J, the gap between germline ends came to 9 bases. CDR3 sequence (DNA): TGTGCCACCGGGGGGGGCAACTATGGCTACACCTTC. Its protein product is CATGGGNYGYTF.

This chain links TRBV3-1 (or the pseudogene TRBV3-2) with TRBJ1-1; D perhaps matches TRBD1 (6 bases). Trimming left V 2 bases short and J 5 bases short, with 18 bases between. Germline CDR1 LGHDT, CDR2 YNNKEL (reference sequence). CDR3 size: 16 residues. For the CDR3, the DNA is TGTGCCAGCAGCCAAAAGGGATTAGGGGGTGGGACTGAAGCTTTCTTT. It yields the protein CASSQKGLGGGTEAFF.

This chain links TRBV24-1 with TRBJ1-5; 12 bases fit TRBD1. This CDR3 has 15 amino acids. The germline CDR1 and CDR2 sequences are KGHDR and SFDVKD. With 10 bases clipped from V and 2 bases from J, the junction kept 5 bases outside the gene matches. The CDR3 loop is CATRGTGGGNQPQHF. The CDR3 nucleotides read TGTGCCACTAGAGGGACAGGGGGCGGCAATCAGCCCCAGCATTTT.

The chain joins TRBV7-6 to TRBJ2-7, with 7 nucleotides matching TRBD1. J lost 6 bases, V lost 1 base, and 3 bases had no gene match. Germline CDR1 is SGHVS and CDR2 is FNYEAQ. This CDR3 is built from 13 residues. In DNA form, the CDR3 reads TGTGCCAGCAGCTTAGGAACAGGGGCCGAGCAGTACTTC. Translation: CASSLGTGAEQYF. The whole variable domain, filled in from reference TRBV7-6 and TRBJ2-7, reads GAGVSQSPRYKVTKRGQDVALRCDPISGHVSLYWYRQALGQGPEFLTYFNYEAQQDKSGLPNDRFSAERPEGSISTLTIQRTEQRDSAMYRCASSLGTGAEQYFGPGTRLTVT.

The J gene is TRBJ2-1, the V gene TRBV2; D remains unclear. Trimming removed 6 bases from V and 5 bases from J, with 14 bases in between. This CDR3 has 14 residues. The germline V gene has CDR1 SNHLY and CDR2 FYNNEI. CDR3 nucleotides: TGTGCCAGCAGGGGATGGTACGGAAACAATGAGCAGTTCTTC. Translation gives CASRGWYGNNEQFF.

The V call is TRBV4-1, the J call TRBJ2-7; no firm D call. V shed 1 base and J shed 1 base, with 5 bases lying between them. There are 13 residues in the CDR3. In germline, CDR1 is MGHRA, CDR2 YSYEKL. The CDR3 loop is CASSQVTSYEQYF. The CDR3 DNA reads TGCGCCAGCAGCCAAGTAACGTCCTACGAGCAGTACTTC.

The rearrangement uses TRBV15 and TRBJ1-1, with a tentative D call TRBD1 (6 bases). V was shortened by 0 bases and J by 4 bases, with 12 bases between the two germline ends. The CDR3 covers 15 residues. The germline gives CDR1 LNHNV, CDR2 YYDKDF (reference sequence). The CDR3 DNA follows: TGTGCCACCAGCAGAGATGAGGGGGGGCTCACTGAAGCTTTCTTT. The encoded protein is CATSRDEGGLTEAFF.

The chain employs TRBV3-1 (or the pseudogene TRBV3-2) and TRBJ1-2; D not resolved. Germline V CDR1 and CDR2: LGHDT, YNNKEL (reference sequence). CDR3 length: 14 residues. V lost 1 base, J lost 4 bases, and 10 bases lay in between. The CDR3 sequence: CASSQVRQVYGYTF. CDR3 in DNA: TGTGCCAGCAGCCAAGTCCGGCAGGTCTATGGCTACACCTTC.

The chain links TRBV14 to TRBJ1-5, with D possibly being TRBD1 (5 bases). CDR1 and CDR2 (germline): SGHDN, FVKESK. This CDR3 contains 17 residues. The germline V and J ends were trimmed by 4 bases and 0 bases, with 16 bases remaining between them. The CDR3, as DNA: TGTGCCAGCAGCCCGTATAACAGGCGGGATAGCAATCAGCCCCAGCATTTT. Its protein is CASSPYNRRDSNQPQHF. Full variable domain (outside the CDR3, taken from reference TRBV14 and TRBJ1-5): EAGVTQFPSHSVIEKGQTVTLRCDPISGHDNLYWYRRVMGKEIKFLLHFVKESKQDESGMPNNRFLAERTGGTYSTLKVQPAELEDSGVYFCASSPYNRRDSNQPQHFGDGTRLSIL.

This chain joins TRBV30 and TRBJ1-1; D is possibly TRBD1 (5 bases). Trimming stripped 4 bases from V and 3 bases from J, with 12 bases between. The CDR3 consists of 13 residues. Germline V gives CDR1 GTSNPN, CDR2 SVGIG (reference sequence). CDR3 bases: TGTGCCTGGACTGGGGACGCCCACACTGAAGCTTTCTTT. Its protein product is CAWTGDAHTEAFF.

The sample holds a few counts of this clone. The chain links TRBV25-1 to TRBJ1-5, with 7 positions matching TRBD1. The CDR3 covers 12 residues. Germline CDR1 MGHDK, CDR2 SYGVNS. V dropped 6 bases and J dropped 7; count of bases not matched to a gene: 3. The CDR3: CASRQGNQPQHF. The CDR3 DNA follows: TGTGCCAGCAGACAGGGGAACCAGCCCCAGCATTTT.

The rearrangement uses TRBV5-6 and TRBJ1-5, with D possibly being TRBD1 (6 bases). Germline V lookup: CDR1 SGHDT, CDR2 YYEEEE. The V end lost 3 bases, the J end lost 7 bases, and 26 bases lay between the germline ends. This CDR3 contains 18 residues. The CDR3 here is CASSSTIIGGAIIQPQHF. The DNA for the CDR3 is TGTGCCAGCAGCTCGACCATCATTGGGGGGGCTATTATCCAGCCCCAGCATTTT.

The rearrangement uses TRBV6-5 and TRBJ1-1, with D maybe TRBD1 (6 bases). In germline, CDR1 is MNHEY, CDR2 SVGAGI. Trimming removed 7 bases at V and 2 bases at J, with 11 bases between. The CDR3 length is 13 residues. The CDR3 nucleotides are TGTGCCAGCATCGGACAGTTTAACACTGAAGCTTTCTTT. Its protein product is CASIGQFNTEAFF.

This clone was recorded a few times. This chain connects TRBV11-2 to TRBJ2-7, with 13 bases lining up with TRBD2. Germline V gene data show CDR1 as SGHAT and CDR2 as FQNNGV. The CDR3 is 17 residues long. J lost 0 bases, V lost 9 bases, and 11 bases had no gene match. The DNA for the CDR3 is TGTGCCAGTCGGGACCTGACTAGCGGGGGGCTCTCCTACGAGCAGTACTTC. Amino acids: CASRDLTSGGLSYEQYF. The full variable domain, completed using reference TRBV11-2 and TRBJ2-7, is EAGVAQSPRYKIIEKRQSVAFWCNPISGHATLYWYQQILGQGPKLLIQFQNNGVVDDSQLPKDRFSAERLKGVDSTLKIQPAKLEDSAVYLCASRDLTSGGLSYEQYFGPGTRLTVT.

The chain joins TRBV11-2 to TRBJ2-1; unclear D gene. This CDR3 is built from 13 residues. Trimming cost V 2 bases and J 11 bases, with 13 bases left between them. Per germline, CDR1 SGHAT and CDR2 FQNNGV. CDR3: CASSLIGLGKQFF. For the CDR3, the DNA is TGTGCCAGCAGCTTAATCGGTTTAGGTAAGCAGTTCTTC.

This chain connects TRBV9 to TRBJ1-2; the D gene is possibly TRBD1 (6 bases). Germline-derived CDR1 and CDR2 are SGDLS and YYNGEE. The germline V and J ends were trimmed by 2 bases and 7 bases, with 12 bases remaining between them. The length of the CDR3 is 13 residues. CDR3 in amino acids: CASSVLGGTGYTF. The CDR3 region has the DNA TGTGCCAGCAGCGTCCTAGGGGGGACTGGCTACACCTTC.

The chain combines TRBV7-2 with TRBJ2-6; a weak D match, TRBD1 (6 bases). This CDR3 comprises 18 residues. Germline V gene sequence: CDR1 SGHTA, CDR2 FQGNSA. V was pared by 5 bases and J by 1 base, with 18 bases between. CDR3 DNA sequence: TGTGCCAGCAGCGGTCGACAGGTCGGGCCGTCTGGGGCCAACGTCCTGACTTTC. Protein product: CASSGRQVGPSGANVLTF. The whole variable domain, remainder taken from reference TRBV7-2 and TRBJ2-6, is GAGVSQSPSNKVTEKGKDVELRCDPISGHTALYWYRQSLGQGLEFLIYFQGNSAPDKSGLPSDRFSAERTGGSVSTLTIQRTQQEDSAVYLCASSGRQVGPSGANVLTFGAGSRLTVL.

The V call is TRBV7-2, the J call TRBJ2-5; TRBD2 aligns across 7 bases. The CDR3 contains 15 residues. Looked up from germline, CDR1 is SGHTA and CDR2 is FQGNSA. V was clipped by 5 bases and J by 7 bases; unmatched bases: 13. The CDR3 sequence is CASSPRVAGEWTQYF. The CDR3 DNA sequence: TGTGCCAGCAGCCCCCGCGTGGCGGGGGAGTGGACCCAGTACTTC.

This clone appeared a single time. The chain combines TRBV6-2 or TRBV6-3 with TRBJ1-5, with D possibly TRBD1 on 6 matching bases. This CDR3 spans 16 amino acids. CDR1 and CDR2 from the germline V gene are MNHEY and SVGEGT. V dropped 6 bases and J dropped 0 bases, with 15 bases sitting between them. This CDR3 is CASSPWGQYSNQPQHF. The CDR3, as DNA: TGTGCCAGCAGCCCGTGGGGACAATATAGCAATCAGCCCCAGCATTTT.